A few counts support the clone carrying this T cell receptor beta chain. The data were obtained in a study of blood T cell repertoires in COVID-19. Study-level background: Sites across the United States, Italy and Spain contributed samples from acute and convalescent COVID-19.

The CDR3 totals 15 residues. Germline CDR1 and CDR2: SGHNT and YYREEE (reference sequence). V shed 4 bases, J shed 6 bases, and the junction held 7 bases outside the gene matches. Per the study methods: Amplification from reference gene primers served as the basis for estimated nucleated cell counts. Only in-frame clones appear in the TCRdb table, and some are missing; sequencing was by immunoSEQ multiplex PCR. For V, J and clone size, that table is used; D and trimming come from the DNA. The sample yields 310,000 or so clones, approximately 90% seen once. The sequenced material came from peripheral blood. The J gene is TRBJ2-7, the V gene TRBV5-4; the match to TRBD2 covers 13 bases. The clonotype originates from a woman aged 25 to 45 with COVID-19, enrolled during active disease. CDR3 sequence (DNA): TGTGCCAGCAGCCCAGGGACTAGCGGGACCCTCGAGCAGTACTTC. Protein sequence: CASSPGTSGTLEQYF.